In its sample, the clone carrying this T cell receptor beta chain was seen once. The antigen is not known. This specimen comes from a study of monozygotic twins with cystic fibrosis. Overall study findings and caveats: Nucleotide-identical clonotype sharing was significantly higher within monozygotic CF twin pairs than between unrelated CF individuals. J usage was most co-twin-similar in 8 of 16 pairs, V in 13. Shared CDR3 numbers were not associated with age, concordance or severity. The repertoire was suggested to be naive-dominated, clonality median around 0.0089.

The germline gives CDR1 GTSNPN, CDR2 SVGIG (reference sequence). The V and J ends lost 0 bases and 2 bases respectively, with 11 bases between them. This CDR3 is built from 14 residues. Method: immunoSEQ multiplex PCR; TCRdb's copy keeps in-frame clones and lacks some. The repertoire holds roughly 20,000 clones, with 97% as singletons. Sequencing input: blood. The V gene is TRBV30, the J gene TRBJ2-7; D gene uncertain. The source is a woman aged 25 to 39 with cystic fibrosis. Here the CDR3 DNA reads TGTGCCTGGAGTGTACAACAGTATACCTACGAGCAGTACTTC. Translating gives CAWSVQQYTYEQYF.